This T cell receptor beta chain is drawn from a study of cytomegalovirus exposure and HLA in healthy donors. This clone was observed once. Antigen specificity is unknown. The PCR used 60 Vbeta and 13 Jbeta primers. Clones were read by immunoSEQ multiplex PCR, and TCRdb kept only the in-frame ones, dropping some. The table records under 200,000 clones, over 70% of them present only once. Points from the study as a whole: Cytomegalovirus status was reportedly diagnosed by the classifier with high sensitivity and specificity. In an earlier analysis, most TCR beta V segments were productive about 87% or about 30% of the time. The analysis excluded some indistinguishable V segments, including TRBV6-2 and TRBV6-3.

The germline V gene encodes CDR1 MNHEY and CDR2 SMNVEV (reference sequence). This CDR3 is built from 17 residues. The trim removed 4 bases at V and 8 bases at J, leaving 9 bases unmatched. The chain joins TRBV27 to TRBJ2-1, with 15 bases fitting TRBD2. The sequenced sample was PBMCs. The sequence was obtained from a woman between 50 and 59 years old in good health and CMV-seropositive. This CDR3 reads CASSSSGTSGRWYEQFF. Written as DNA, the CDR3 is TGTGCCAGCAGTTCCTCCGGGACTAGCGGGAGGTGGTATGAGCAGTTCTTC.